Below are 5 T cell receptor beta chains sequenced from a single sample in a study of cytomegalovirus exposure and HLA in healthy donors. Assay: immunoSEQ multiplex PCR; the TCRdb copy retains only in-frame clones and omits some. The sample has 280,000 or so clones; approximately 88% are singletons. The material sequenced was PBMCs. The source of these receptors is a woman aged 18-30 years in good health and CMV-seronegative.

DNA of the CDR3: TGCGCCAGCAGCCTTGACTCGTACGCCGATGAGCAGTTCTTC. Protein product: CASSLDSYADEQFF. The J gene is TRBJ2-1, the V gene TRBV4-1; D unresolved. V was pared by 4 bases and J by 8 bases, with 15 bases between. CDR3 length equals 14 residues. In germline, CDR1 is MGHRA, CDR2 YSYEKL.

This clone was detected a few times. The rearrangement links TRBV14 to TRBJ2-3; the D gene is possibly TRBD2 (5 bases). V was shortened by 4 bases and J by 4 bases, with 15 bases between the two germline ends. CDR3 length equals 15 residues. CDR1 and CDR2 (germline): SGHDN, FVKESK. Here the CDR3 reads CASSLRRLRPDTQYF. CDR3 sequence (DNA): TGTGCCAGCAGCCTAAGGAGGCTACGACCAGATACGCAGTATTTT. Full variable domain (remainder filled in from reference TRBV14 and TRBJ2-3): EAGVTQFPSHSVIEKGQTVTLRCDPISGHDNLYWYRRVMGKEIKFLLHFVKESKQDESGMPNNRFLAERTGGTYSTLKVQPAELEDSGVYFCASSLRRLRPDTQYFGPGTRLTVL.

V and J are TRBV7-6 and TRBJ1-4; D is uncertain. Germline values: CDR1 SGHVS, CDR2 FNYEAQ. V was shortened by 5 bases and J by 8 bases, with 15 bases between the two germline ends. This CDR3 is built from 14 residues. The CDR3 spells CASSPTNGGEKLFF. The CDR3, as DNA: TGTGCCAGCAGCCCCACGAATGGAGGGGAAAAACTGTTTTTT. The entire variable domain, with the rest obtained from reference TRBV7-6 and TRBJ1-4, is as follows: GAGVSQSPRYKVTKRGQDVALRCDPISGHVSLYWYRQALGQGPEFLTYFNYEAQQDKSGLPNDRFSAERPEGSISTLTIQRTEQRDSAMYRCASSPTNGGEKLFFGSGTQLSVL.

The rearrangement joins TRBV2 to TRBJ2-1; 13 bases fit TRBD2. V gave up 8 bases and J gave up 4 bases; unmatched junction bases: 5. The CDR3 is made up of 15 amino acids. CDR1 and CDR2 (germline): SNHLY, FYNNEI. This chain's CDR3 is CASGGLAGTYNEQFF. Written as DNA, the CDR3 is TGTGCCAGCGGGGGACTAGCGGGAACTTACAATGAGCAGTTCTTC.

This chain links TRBV9 with TRBJ2-7, with 8 bases aligning to TRBD1. The CDR3 length is 14 residues. Germline CDR1 is SGDLS and CDR2 is YYNGEE. V dropped 3 bases and J dropped 3; count of bases not matched to a gene: 5. The CDR3 loop is CASSGTGGGYEQYF. The CDR3 nucleotides are TGTGCCAGCAGCGGAACAGGGGGAGGCTACGAGCAGTACTTC.